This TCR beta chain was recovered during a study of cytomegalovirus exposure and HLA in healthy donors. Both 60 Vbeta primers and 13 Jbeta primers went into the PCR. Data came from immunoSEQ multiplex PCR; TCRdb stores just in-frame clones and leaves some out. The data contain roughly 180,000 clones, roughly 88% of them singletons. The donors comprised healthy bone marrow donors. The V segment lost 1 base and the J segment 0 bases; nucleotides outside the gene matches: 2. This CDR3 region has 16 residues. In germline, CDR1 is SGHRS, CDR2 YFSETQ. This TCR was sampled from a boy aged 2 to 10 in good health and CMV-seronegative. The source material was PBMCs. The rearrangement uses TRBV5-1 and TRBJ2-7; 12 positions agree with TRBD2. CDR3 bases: TGCGCCAGCAGCTTGACTAGCGGGGGGAGCTCCTACGAGCAGTACTTC. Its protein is CASSLTSGGSSYEQYF.